This T cell receptor beta chain was identified in a study of regulatory T cells in long-lasting Graves disease. Time point denoted: newly diagnosed GD, antithyroid drugs for less than 3 months. PBMC RNA served as the TCR library source. Libraries of TCR beta came from iRepertoire HTBI primers plus Arm-PCR of CDR3 regions. MiXCR, run by TCRdb on the multiplex PCR reads, gives a single entry per CDR3 protein. The sample shows more than 350,000 distinct CDR3 sequences, under 15% of them seen only once. This clonotype has only a few counts. The data also belong to a second study, concerning T cells in Graves' hyperthyroidism and ophthalmopathy. As reported in that work: Patients showing uncontrolled infection, other autoimmune disease, pregnancy or lactation were ineligible. The TCR CDR3 was amplified in a first-round RT-PCR using the HTBI primer set.

The origin of this receptor is a woman in her 30s with Graves disease. Source: peripheral blood mononuclear cells (PBMCs), taken at new diagnosis, from a patient treated with antithyroid drugs.

The CDR3 coding sequence is TGTGCCACCAGCCAATCCGGGACAGGGAAAATTCCAGATACGCAGTATTTT. It specifies CATSQSGTGKIPDTQYF. V and J are TRBV24-1 and TRBJ2-3; TRBD1 aligns across 9 bases. The CDR3 spans 17 residues. V lost 7 bases and J lost 4; bases outside the gene matches: 14. Germline V CDR1 and CDR2: KGHDR, SFDVKD.